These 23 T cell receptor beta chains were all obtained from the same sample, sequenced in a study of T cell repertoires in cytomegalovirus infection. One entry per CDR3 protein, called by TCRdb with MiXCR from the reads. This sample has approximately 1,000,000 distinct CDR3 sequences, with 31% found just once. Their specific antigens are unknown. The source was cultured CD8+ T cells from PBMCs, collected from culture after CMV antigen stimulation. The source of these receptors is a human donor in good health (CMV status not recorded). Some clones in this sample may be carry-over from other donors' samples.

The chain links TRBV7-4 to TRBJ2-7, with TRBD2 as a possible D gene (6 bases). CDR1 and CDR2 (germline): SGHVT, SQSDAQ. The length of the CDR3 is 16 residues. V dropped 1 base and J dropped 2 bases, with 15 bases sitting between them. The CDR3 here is CASSLDSGREAYEQYF. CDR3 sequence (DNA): TGTGCCAGCAGCTTAGACAGCGGCAGGGAGGCCTACGAGCAGTACTTC. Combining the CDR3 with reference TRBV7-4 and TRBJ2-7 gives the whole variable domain GAGVSQSPRYKVAKRGRDVALRCDSISGHVTLYWYRQTLGQGSEVLTYSQSDAQRDKSGRPSGRFSAERPERSVSTLKIQRTEQGDSAVYLCASSLDSGREAYEQYFGPGTRLTVT.

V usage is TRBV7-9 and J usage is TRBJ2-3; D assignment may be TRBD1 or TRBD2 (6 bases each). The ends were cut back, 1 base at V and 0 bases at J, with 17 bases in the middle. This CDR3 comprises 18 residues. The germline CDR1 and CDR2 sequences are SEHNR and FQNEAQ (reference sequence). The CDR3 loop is CASSLGGGTWTSTDTQYF. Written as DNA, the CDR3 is TGTGCCAGCAGCTTAGGAGGGGGGACATGGACTAGCACAGATACGCAGTATTTT.

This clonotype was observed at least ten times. The CDR3 here is CASSLTFSGGTGELFF. CDR3 bases: TGTGCCAGCAGCTTAACTTTCAGCGGGGGGACCGGGGAGCTGTTTTTT. This chain joins TRBV7-2 and TRBJ2-2; TRBD2 agrees at 9 bases. The CDR3 has 16 residues. CDR1 is SGHTA and CDR2 is FQGNSA in the germline V gene. V shed 2 bases, J shed 5 bases, and the junction held 6 bases outside the gene matches.

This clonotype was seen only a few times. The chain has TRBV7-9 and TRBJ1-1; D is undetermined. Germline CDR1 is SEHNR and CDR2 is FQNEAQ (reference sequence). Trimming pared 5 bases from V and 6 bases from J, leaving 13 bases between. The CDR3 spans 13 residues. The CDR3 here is CASSPQLRPEAFF. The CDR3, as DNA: TGTGCCAGCAGCCCCCAACTCCGGCCTGAAGCTTTCTTT.

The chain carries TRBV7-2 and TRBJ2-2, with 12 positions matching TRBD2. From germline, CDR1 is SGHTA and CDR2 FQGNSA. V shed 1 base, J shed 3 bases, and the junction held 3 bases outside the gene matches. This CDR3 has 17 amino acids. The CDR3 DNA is TGTGCCAGCAGCTTAGGACTAGCGGGGGTTTACACCGGGGAGCTGTTTTTT. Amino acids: CASSLGLAGVYTGELFF.

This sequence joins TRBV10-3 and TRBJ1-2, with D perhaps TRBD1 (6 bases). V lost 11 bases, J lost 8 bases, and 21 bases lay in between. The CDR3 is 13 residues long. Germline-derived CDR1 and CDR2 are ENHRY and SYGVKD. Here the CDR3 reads CAALEGTRGGYTF. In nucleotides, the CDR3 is TGTGCCGCCTTGGAGGGGACAAGAGGGGGCTACACCTTC.

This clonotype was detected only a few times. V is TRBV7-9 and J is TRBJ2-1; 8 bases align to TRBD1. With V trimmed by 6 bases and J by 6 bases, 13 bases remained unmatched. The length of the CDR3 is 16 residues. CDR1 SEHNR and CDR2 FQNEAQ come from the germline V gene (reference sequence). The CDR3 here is CASSRGPDRASNEQFF. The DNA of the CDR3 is TGTGCCAGCAGTCGAGGGCCGGACAGGGCCTCCAATGAGCAGTTCTTC. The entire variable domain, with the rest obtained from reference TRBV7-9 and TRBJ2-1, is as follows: DTGVSQNPRHKITKRGQNVTFRCDPISEHNRLYWYRQTLGQGPEFLTYFQNEAQLEKSRLLSDRFSAERPKGSFSTLEIQRTEQGDSAMYLCASSRGPDRASNEQFFGPGTRLTVL.

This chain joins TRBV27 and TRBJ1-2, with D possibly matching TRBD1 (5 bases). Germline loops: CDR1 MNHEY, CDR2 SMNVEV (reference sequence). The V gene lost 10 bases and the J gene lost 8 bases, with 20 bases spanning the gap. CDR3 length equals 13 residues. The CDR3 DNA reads TGTGCCACCGGGCGGGGCGCCCCAGACGGCTACACCTTC. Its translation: CATGRGAPDGYTF.

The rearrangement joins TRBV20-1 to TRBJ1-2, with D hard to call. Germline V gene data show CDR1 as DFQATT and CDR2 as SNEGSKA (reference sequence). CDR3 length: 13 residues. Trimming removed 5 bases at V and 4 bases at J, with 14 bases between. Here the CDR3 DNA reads TGCAGTGCTCTCCGACTCAACCTCTATGGCTACACCTTC. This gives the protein CSALRLNLYGYTF.

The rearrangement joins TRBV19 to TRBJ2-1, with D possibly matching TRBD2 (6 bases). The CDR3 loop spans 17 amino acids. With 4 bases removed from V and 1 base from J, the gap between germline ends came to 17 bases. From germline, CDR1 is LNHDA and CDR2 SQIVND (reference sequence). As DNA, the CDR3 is TGTGCCAGTAGTACAGCCGGGGGACGAGGGTCCTACAATGAGCAGTTCTTC. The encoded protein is CASSTAGGRGSYNEQFF.

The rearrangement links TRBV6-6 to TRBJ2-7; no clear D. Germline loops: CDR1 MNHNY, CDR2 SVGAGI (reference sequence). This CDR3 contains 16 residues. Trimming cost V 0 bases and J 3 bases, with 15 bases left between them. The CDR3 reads CASSYSKSIGIYEQYV. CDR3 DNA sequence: TGTGCCAGCAGTTACTCGAAATCTATTGGTATCTACGAGCAGTACGTC.

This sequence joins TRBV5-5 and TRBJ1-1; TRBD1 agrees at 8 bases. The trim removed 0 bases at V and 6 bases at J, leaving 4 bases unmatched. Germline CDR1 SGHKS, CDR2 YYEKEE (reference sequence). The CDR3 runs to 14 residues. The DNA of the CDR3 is TGTGCCAGCAGCTTGGTGCAGGGGGCGTCTGAAGCTTTCTTT. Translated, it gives CASSLVQGASEAFF.

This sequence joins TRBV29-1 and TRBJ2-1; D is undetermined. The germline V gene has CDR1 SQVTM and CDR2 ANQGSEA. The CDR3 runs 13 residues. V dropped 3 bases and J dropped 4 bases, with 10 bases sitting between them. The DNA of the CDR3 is TGCAGCGTTGACAGACCGGATTACAATGAGCAGTTCTTC. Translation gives CSVDRPDYNEQFF.

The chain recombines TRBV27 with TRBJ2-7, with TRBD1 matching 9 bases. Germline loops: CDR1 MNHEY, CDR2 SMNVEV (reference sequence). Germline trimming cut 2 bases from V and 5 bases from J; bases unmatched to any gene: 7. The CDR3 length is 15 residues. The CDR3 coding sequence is TGTGCCAGCAGTTTAGACGGGACAGGGACCCACGAGCAGTACTTC. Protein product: CASSLDGTGTHEQYF.

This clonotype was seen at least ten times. The chain's CDR3 is CASSGGAGRNTEAFF. CDR3 sequence (DNA): TGTGCCAGCAGTGGAGGGGCAGGGAGAAACACTGAAGCTTTCTTT. The chain carries TRBV6-1 and TRBJ1-1; maybe TRBD1 (5 bases). With 4 bases removed from V and 2 bases from J, the gap between germline ends came to 14 bases. The CDR3 is 15 residues long. Germline assignment: CDR1 MNHNS and CDR2 SASEGT.

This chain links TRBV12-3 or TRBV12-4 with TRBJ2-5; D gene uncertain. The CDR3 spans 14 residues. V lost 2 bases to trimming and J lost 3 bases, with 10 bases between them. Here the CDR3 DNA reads TGTGCCAGCAGTTTAATAGGACCCAAAGAGACCCAGTACTTC. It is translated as CASSLIGPKETQYF.

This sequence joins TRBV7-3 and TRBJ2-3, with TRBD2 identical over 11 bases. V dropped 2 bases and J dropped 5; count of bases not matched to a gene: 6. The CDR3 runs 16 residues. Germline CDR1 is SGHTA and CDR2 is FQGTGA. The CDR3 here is CASSLLAGGGVDTQYF. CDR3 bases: TGTGCCAGCAGCTTATTAGCGGGGGGGGGAGTAGATACGCAGTATTTT.

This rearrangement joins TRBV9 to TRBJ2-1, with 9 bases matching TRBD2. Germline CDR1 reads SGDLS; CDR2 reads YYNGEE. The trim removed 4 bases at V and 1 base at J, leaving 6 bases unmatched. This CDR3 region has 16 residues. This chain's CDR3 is CASSPGTSYSYNEQFF. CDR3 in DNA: TGTGCCAGCAGCCCAGGGACTAGCTATTCCTACAATGAGCAGTTCTTC.

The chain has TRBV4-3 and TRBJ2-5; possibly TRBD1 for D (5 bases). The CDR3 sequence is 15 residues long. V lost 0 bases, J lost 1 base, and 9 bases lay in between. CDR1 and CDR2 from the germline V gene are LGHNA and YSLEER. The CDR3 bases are TGCGCCAGCAGCCAAGATGACAGCCCCCAAGAGACCCAGTACTTC. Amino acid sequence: CASSQDDSPQETQYF.

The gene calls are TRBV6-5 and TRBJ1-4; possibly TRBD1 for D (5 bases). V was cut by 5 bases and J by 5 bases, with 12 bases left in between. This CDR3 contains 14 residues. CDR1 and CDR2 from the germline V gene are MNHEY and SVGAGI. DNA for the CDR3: TGTGCCAGCAGTCGCCGCAGGACAAATGAAAAACTGTTTTTT. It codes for CASSRRRTNEKLFF.

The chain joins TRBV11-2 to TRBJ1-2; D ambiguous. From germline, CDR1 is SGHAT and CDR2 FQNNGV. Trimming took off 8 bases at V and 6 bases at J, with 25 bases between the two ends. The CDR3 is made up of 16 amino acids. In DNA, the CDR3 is TGTGCCAGCTCCTGGTCAGGTCCAACTAATAATAATGGCTACACCTTC. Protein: CASSWSGPTNNNGYTF.

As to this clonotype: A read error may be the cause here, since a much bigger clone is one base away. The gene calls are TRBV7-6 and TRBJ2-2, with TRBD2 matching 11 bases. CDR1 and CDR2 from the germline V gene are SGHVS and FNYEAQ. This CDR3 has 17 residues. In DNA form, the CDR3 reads TGTGTCAGCAGCCCATACCTAGCGGGGGGCAACACCGGGGAGCTGTTTTTT. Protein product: CVSSPYLAGGNTGELFF.

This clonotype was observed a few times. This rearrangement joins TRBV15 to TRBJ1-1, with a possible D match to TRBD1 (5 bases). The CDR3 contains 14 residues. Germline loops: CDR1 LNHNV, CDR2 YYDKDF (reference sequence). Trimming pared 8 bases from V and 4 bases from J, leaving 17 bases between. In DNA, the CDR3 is TGTGCCACCCGACCTCAGAAGGGGATCACTGAAGCTTTCTTT. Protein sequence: CATRPQKGITEAFF. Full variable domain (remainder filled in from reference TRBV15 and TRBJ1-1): DAMVIQNPRYQVTQFGKPVTLSCSQTLNHNVMYWYQQKSSQAPKLLFHYYDKDFNNEADTPDNFQSRRPNTSFCFLDIRSPGLGDTAMYLCATRPQKGITEAFFGQGTRLTVV.